Listed here is a single TCR beta chain. This entry comes from a study of T cell responses to AZD1222 COVID-19 vaccine. Assay: immunoSEQ multiplex PCR; the TCRdb copy retains only in-frame clones and omits some. The profile shows about 150,000 clones, about 91% of them singletons. The sequences come from peripheral blood, collected on day 0 of AZD1222 vaccination. The TCR sequence derives from an adult in good health.

The CDR3 protein is CASSPTPSTSGRLYNEQFF. CDR3 DNA sequence: TGTGCCAGCAGTCCCACCCCCAGCACTAGCGGGAGGCTATACAATGAGCAGTTCTTC. The chain links TRBV6-6 to TRBJ2-1; 12 bases are shared with TRBD2. Trimming removed 5 bases from V and 4 bases from J; junction bases left unmatched: 15. This CDR3 contains 19 residues. Germline lookup yields CDR1 MNHNY and CDR2 SVGAGI (reference sequence).